Sequencing of this T cell receptor beta chain was carried out in a study of cytomegalovirus exposure and HLA in healthy donors. Study observations and caveats: Evidence from a later analysis indicated that most CMV-associated TCR beta chains looked HLA-restricted.

This PCR relied on a set of 60 Vbeta primers and 13 Jbeta primers. Clones were read by immunoSEQ multiplex PCR, and TCRdb kept only the in-frame ones, dropping some. The sample shows 150,000 to 180,000 clones, around 80% of them seen only once. The CDR3 consists of 13 residues. Unmatched junction bases numbered 0, after V lost 5 bases and J lost 1 base. Germline CDR1 is MNHNY and CDR2 is SVGAGI (reference sequence). Worth noting for this clone: The antigen is undetermined.

Sequencing used PBMCs. V gene TRBV6-6 combines with J gene TRBJ2-3; 7 bases agree with TRBD2. This TCR came from a woman in her forties in good health and CMV-seronegative. The CDR3 spells CASSGRGTDTQYF. The CDR3 coding sequence is TGTGCCAGCAGTGGGAGGGGCACAGATACGCAGTATTTT.